The clone carrying this T cell receptor (beta chain) was counted a single time. The protocol was immunoSEQ multiplex PCR, while the TCRdb copy is restricted to in-frame clones and leaves out a portion. This sample has 170,000 or so clones, with roughly 83% found just once. This sample stems from a study of blood T cell repertoires in COVID-19. Overall study context: PBMCs, B-cell-depleted T cells, or T cells provided the cDNA or gDNA that made up the material.

Enrolment of Seattle patients took place during active infection, and they were followed longitudinally. This TCR was recovered from a woman aged 40 to 50 with COVID-19, enrolled during active disease. The sample was peripheral blood.

For the CDR3, the DNA is TGTGCCACCAGCTCAAGCGGGACAAGCTACGAGCAGTACTTC. Its protein is CATSSSGTSYEQYF. The rearrangement joins TRBV24-1 to TRBJ2-7, with D perhaps TRBD2 (7 bases). CDR3 length equals 14 residues. Trimming removed 7 bases at V and 3 bases at J, with 15 bases between. Germline CDR1 KGHDR, CDR2 SFDVKD.